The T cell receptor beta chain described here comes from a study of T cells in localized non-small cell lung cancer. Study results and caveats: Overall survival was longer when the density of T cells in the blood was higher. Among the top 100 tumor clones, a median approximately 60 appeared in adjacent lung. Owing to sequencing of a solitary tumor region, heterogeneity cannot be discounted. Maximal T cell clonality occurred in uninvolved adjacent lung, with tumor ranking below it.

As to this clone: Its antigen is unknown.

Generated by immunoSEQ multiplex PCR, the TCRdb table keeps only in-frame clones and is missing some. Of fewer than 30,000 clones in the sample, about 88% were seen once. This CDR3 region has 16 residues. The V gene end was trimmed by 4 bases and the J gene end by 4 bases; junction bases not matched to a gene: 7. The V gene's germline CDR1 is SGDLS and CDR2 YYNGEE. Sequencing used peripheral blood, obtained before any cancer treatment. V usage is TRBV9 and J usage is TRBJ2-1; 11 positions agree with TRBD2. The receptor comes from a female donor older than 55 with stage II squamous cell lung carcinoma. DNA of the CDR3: TGTGCCAGCAGCCGCGCTAGCGGGGGGATTTACAATGAGCAGTTCTTC. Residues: CASSRASGGIYNEQFF.